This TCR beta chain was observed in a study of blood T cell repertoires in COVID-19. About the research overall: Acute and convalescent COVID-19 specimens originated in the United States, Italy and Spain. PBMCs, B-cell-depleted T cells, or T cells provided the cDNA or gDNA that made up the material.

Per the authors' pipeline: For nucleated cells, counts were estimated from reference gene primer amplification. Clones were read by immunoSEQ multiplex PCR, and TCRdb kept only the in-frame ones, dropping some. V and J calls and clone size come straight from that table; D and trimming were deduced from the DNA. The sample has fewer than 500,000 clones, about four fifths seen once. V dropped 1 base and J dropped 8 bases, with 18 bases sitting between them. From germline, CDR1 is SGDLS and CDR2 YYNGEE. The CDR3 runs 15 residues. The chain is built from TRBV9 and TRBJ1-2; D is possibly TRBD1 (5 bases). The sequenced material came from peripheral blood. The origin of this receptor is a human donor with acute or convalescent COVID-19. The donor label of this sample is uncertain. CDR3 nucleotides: TGTGCCAGCAGCGTAAACAGGCGTCTCTCTGGAGGCTACACCTTC. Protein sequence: CASSVNRRLSGGYTF.